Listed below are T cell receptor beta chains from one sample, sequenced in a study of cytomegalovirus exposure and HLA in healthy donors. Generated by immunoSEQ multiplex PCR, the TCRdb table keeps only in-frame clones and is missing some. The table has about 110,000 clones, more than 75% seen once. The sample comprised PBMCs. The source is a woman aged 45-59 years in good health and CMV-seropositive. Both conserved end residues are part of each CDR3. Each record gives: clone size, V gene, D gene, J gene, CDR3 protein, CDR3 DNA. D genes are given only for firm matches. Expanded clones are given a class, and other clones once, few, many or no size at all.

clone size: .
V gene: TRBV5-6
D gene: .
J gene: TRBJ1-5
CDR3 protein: CASSFRGQPQHF
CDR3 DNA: TGTGCCAGCAGCTTCCGAGGTCAGCCCCAGCATTTT

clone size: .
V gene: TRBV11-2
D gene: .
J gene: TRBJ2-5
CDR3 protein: CASSLGQGFETQYF
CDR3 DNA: TGTGCCAGCAGCTTAGGGCAGGGTTTTGAGACCCAGTACTTC

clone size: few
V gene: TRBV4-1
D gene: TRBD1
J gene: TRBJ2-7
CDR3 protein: CASSLLQGLGYEQYF
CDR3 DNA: TGCGCCAGCAGCCTTCTACAGGGGCTCGGCTACGAGCAGTACTTC

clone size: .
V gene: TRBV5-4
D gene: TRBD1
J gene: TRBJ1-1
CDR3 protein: CASSLRQGGGSEAFF
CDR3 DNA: TGTGCCAGCAGCTTGAGACAGGGCGGGGGGTCTGAAGCTTTCTTT

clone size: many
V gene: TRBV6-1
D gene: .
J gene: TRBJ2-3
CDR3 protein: CASSDLGQTEGTDTQYF
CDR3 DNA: TGTGCCAGCAGTGACCTAGGACAGACTGAAGGTACAGATACGCAGTATTTT

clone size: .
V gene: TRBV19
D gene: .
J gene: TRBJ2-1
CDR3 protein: CASSKPGPSSNEQFF
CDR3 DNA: TGTGCCAGTAGTAAACCGGGTCCTTCAAGCAATGAGCAGTTCTTC

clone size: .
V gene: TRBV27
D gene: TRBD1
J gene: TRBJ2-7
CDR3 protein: CASKRAPTGLSYEQYF
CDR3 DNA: TGTGCCAGCAAACGAGCACCGACAGGGCTATCCTACGAGCAGTACTTC

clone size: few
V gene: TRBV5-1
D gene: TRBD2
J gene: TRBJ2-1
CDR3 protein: CASSLGTTRDEQFF
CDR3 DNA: TGCGCCAGCAGCCTTGGGACTACGCGGGACGAGCAGTTCTTC

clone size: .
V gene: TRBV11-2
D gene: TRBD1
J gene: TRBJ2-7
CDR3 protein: CASSIFTGGGSYEQYF
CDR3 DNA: TGTGCCAGCAGCATCTTCACAGGGGGCGGTAGTTACGAGCAGTACTTC

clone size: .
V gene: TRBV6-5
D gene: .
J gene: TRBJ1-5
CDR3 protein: CASRGWGGQPQHF
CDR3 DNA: TGTGCCAGCCGGGGGTGGGGGGGTCAGCCCCAGCATTTT

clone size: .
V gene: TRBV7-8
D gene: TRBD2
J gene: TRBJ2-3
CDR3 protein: CASSLAHYPGLSSTDTQYF
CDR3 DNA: TGTGCCAGCAGCTTAGCCCATTACCCGGGACTATCAAGCACAGATACGCAGTATTTT

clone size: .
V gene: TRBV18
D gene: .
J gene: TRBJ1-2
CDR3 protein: CASSPQSPEYGYTF
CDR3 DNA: TGTGCCAGCTCACCACAGTCACCAGAATATGGCTACACCTTC

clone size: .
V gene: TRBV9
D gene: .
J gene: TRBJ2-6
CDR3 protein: CASSYQGSGANVLTF
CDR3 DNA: TGTGCCAGTTCCTATCAGGGTTCGGGGGCCAACGTCCTGACTTTC

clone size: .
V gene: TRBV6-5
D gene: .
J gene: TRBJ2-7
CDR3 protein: CASRRGPEQYF
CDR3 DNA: TGTGCCAGCAGACGAGGGCCCGAGCAGTACTTC

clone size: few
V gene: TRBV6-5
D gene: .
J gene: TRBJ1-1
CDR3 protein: CASSYGKTGNTEAFF
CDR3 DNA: TGTGCCAGCAGTTACGGAAAAACGGGGAACACTGAAGCTTTCTTT

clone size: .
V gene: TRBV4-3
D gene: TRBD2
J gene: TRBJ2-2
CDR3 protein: CASSQDVGGAANTGELFF
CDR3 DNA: TGCGCCAGCAGCCAAGACGTCGGGGGGGCTGCGAACACCGGGGAGCTGTTTTTT

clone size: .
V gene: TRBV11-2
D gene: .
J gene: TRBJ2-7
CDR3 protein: CASSLASAHTAVQYF
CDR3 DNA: TGTGCCAGCAGCTTAGCTTCGGCCCACACGGCGGTGCAGTACTTC

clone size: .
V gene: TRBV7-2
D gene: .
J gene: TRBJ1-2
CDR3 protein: CASSLAGRGDYGYTF
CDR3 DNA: TGTGCCAGCAGCTTAGCAGGCAGGGGCGACTATGGCTACACCTTC

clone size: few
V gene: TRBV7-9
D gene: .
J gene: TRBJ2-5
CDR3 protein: CASSLQTGTQETQYF
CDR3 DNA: TGTGCCAGCAGCTTACAGACAGGAACACAAGAGACCCAGTACTTC

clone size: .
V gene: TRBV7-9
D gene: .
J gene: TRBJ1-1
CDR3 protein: CASSPRYRLGTEAFF
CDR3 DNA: TGTGCCAGCAGCCCCCGGTACAGGCTTGGGACTGAAGCTTTCTTT

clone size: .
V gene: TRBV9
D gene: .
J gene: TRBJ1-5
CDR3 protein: CASSAGNTYQPQHF
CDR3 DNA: TGTGCCAGCTCGGCCGGGAATACTTATCAGCCCCAGCATTTT

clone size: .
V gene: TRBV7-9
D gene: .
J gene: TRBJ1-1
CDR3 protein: CASSLTRNTEAFF
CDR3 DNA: TGTGCCAGCAGCTTAACCAGGAACACTGAAGCTTTCTTT